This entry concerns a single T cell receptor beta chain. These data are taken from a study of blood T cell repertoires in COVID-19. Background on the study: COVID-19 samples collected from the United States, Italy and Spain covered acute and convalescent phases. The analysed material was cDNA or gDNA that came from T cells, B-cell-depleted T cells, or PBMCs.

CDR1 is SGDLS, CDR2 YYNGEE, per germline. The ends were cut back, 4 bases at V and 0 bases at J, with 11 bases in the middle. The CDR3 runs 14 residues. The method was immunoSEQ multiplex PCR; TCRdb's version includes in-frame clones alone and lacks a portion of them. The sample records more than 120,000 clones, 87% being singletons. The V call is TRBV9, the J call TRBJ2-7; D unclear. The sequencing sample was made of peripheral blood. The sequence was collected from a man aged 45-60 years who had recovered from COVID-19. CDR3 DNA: TGTGCCAGCAGCCCCAGGATAAGCTCCTACGAGCAGTACTTC. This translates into CASSPRISSYEQYF.